The clone carrying this T cell receptor beta chain appeared a few times. Antigen: not known. The TCRbeta library was prepared with unique molecular identifiers. MiXCR, applied by TCRdb to the PCR reads, yields one record per CDR3 protein. The table shows 500,000 to 750,000 distinct CDR3 sequences, with roughly 13% occurring only once. With 1 base clipped from V and 5 bases from J, the junction kept 5 bases outside the gene matches. The CDR3 totals 15 residues. CDR1 LNHNV and CDR2 YYDKDF come from the germline V gene (reference sequence). This specimen belongs to a study of T-cell reconstitution after alpha-beta-depleted transplantation in children. Study-level findings and limits: Alpha-beta T cells present about two months after transplant were reported to originate from several hundred expanded graft clones.

The source material was PBMCs, mostly from graft donor cells, sampled 360 days after TCRalphabeta/CD19-depleted stem cell transplant. This clonotype was obtained from a male patient between 10 and 17 years old who had a stem cell transplant for acute myeloid leukemia, so the T cells may come from the graft donor. This rearrangement joins TRBV15 to TRBJ1-5; TRBD1 matches at 7 bases. The CDR3 DNA sequence: TGTGCCACCAGCAGAGCTGACAGGGTCCATCAGCCCCAGCATTTT. Its translation: CATSRADRVHQPQHF.